A single sample gave rise to the 29 T cell receptor beta chains below, sequenced in a study of CD8+CD57+ T cells in acquired aplastic anemia. Template material for TCR beta VDJ and CDR3 profiling consisted of genomic DNA. TCRdb called the reads again in MiXCR, with one record for every CDR3 protein. The table shows about 160,000 distinct CDR3 sequences, with roughly 48% occurring only once. What was sequenced was sorted CD4+, CD8+, or CD8+CD57+ T cells (not recorded which) from PBMCs. The receptor set was obtained from a human donor in good health.

In its sample, this clonotype was seen a few times. CDR3 amino acids: CASSMTGTPYEQYF. In DNA, the CDR3 is TGTGCCAGTAGTATGACAGGTACCCCCTACGAGCAGTACTTC. V is TRBV19 and J is TRBJ2-7, with TRBD1 as a possible D gene (6 bases). Trimming left V 3 bases short and J 2 bases short, with 11 bases between. The CDR3 covers 14 residues. The germline gives CDR1 LNHDA, CDR2 SQIVND (reference sequence).

The V call is TRBV7-7, the J call TRBJ2-7, with a possible D match to TRBD1 (6 bases). Germline CDR1 is SSHAT and CDR2 is FNYEAQ (reference sequence). The germline V and J ends were trimmed by 5 bases and 4 bases, with 9 bases remaining between them. The CDR3 is 12 amino acids. CDR3 in amino acids: CASSTDRYEQYF. The CDR3 nucleotides are TGTGCCAGCAGCACCGACAGGTACGAGCAGTACTTC.

Worth noting for this clonotype: Just one base apart from a much larger clone, this may be a read error. CDR3 protein: CASESTDTQYF. In DNA form, the CDR3 reads TGTGCCAGCGAGAGCACAGATACGCAGTATTTT. This chain connects TRBV7-2 to TRBJ2-3; D is unresolved. The V gene's germline CDR1 is SGHTA and CDR2 FQGNSA. V lost 8 bases to trimming and J lost 0 bases, with 3 bases between them. The CDR3 has 11 residues. Combining the CDR3 with reference TRBV7-2 and TRBJ2-3 gives the whole variable domain GAGVSQSPSNKVTEKGKDVELRCDPISGHTALYWYRQSLGQGLEFLIYFQGNSAPDKSGLPSDRFSAERTGGSVSTLTIQRTQQEDSAVYLCASESTDTQYFGPGTRLTVL.

This clonotype was seen a handful of times. This chain uses TRBV3-1 with TRBJ2-7, with 11 bases lining up with TRBD1. CDR1 and CDR2 from the germline V gene are LGHDT and YNNKEL (reference sequence). The CDR3 is 16 residues long. With 2 bases clipped from V and 4 bases from J, the junction kept 7 bases outside the gene matches. The CDR3 nucleotides read TGTGCCAGCAGCCAACCGACGGACAGGGGGCTTTACGAGCAGTACTTC. It codes for CASSQPTDRGLYEQYF.

Ten or more counts support this clonotype. V is TRBV3-1 and J is TRBJ1-6, with D hard to call. The CDR3 sequence is 15 residues long. V was shortened by 2 bases and J by 2 bases, with 7 bases between the two germline ends. The germline V gene encodes CDR1 LGHDT and CDR2 YNNKEL (reference sequence). The CDR3: CASSQRQAYNSPLHF. The CDR3 DNA sequence: TGTGCCAGCAGCCAAAGGCAGGCCTATAATTCACCCCTCCACTTT.

This clonotype has a count of ten or more. The V call is TRBV12-3 or TRBV12-4, the J call TRBJ2-1, with TRBD1 matching over 10 bases. Trimming removed 6 bases from V and 3 bases from J; junction bases left unmatched: 5. The CDR3 spans 15 residues. The CDR3 is CASRTTGGFYNEQFF. In DNA form, the CDR3 reads TGTGCCAGCAGAACGACAGGGGGCTTCTACAATGAGCAGTTCTTC.

A note on this clonotype: A much larger clone differs from this one at a single base, so this may be a read error. The chain employs TRBV19 and TRBJ1-5, with D possibly TRBD1 on 5 matching bases. The CDR3 consists of 16 residues. V lost 3 bases to trimming and J lost 5 bases, with 17 bases between them. CDR1 is LNHDA and CDR2 is SQIVND in the germline V gene (reference sequence). As DNA, the CDR3 is TGTGCCAGTAGTATGGCCGGGGCAGGGCCGTATCAGCCCCAGCATTTT. Its translation is CASSMAGAGPYQPQHF.

The genes are TRBV3-1 and TRBJ2-3, with 9 bases identical to TRBD1. The CDR3 spans 16 residues. J lost 4 bases, V lost 2 bases, and 7 bases had no gene match. Germline CDR1 and CDR2: LGHDT and YNNKEL (reference sequence). This CDR3 reads CASSQRDRAKADTQYF. CDR3 coding DNA: TGTGCCAGCAGCCAACGGGACAGGGCTAAGGCAGATACGCAGTATTTT.

The chain links TRBV19 to TRBJ1-2, with D perhaps matching TRBD1 (5 bases). The germline V gene encodes CDR1 LNHDA and CDR2 SQIVND (reference sequence). This CDR3 comprises 12 residues. Trimming stripped 6 bases from V and 7 bases from J, with 12 bases between. The CDR3 DNA reads TGTGCCAGTAGGCCGGTTGGGGGTGGCTACACCTTC. It codes for CASRPVGGGYTF.

V usage is TRBV25-1 and J usage is TRBJ2-7; D ambiguous. Germline V gene data show CDR1 as MGHDK and CDR2 as SYGVNS. The V end was cut by 3 bases, the J end by 6 bases, with 15 bases between. This CDR3 has 14 amino acids. The CDR3 region is CASSDQEISVEQYF. The CDR3 DNA reads as TGTGCCAGCAGTGACCAGGAGATCTCGGTCGAGCAGTACTTC.

Notes on this clonotype: A much bigger clone sits one base away, suggesting this may be a read error. This chain uses TRBV5-4 with TRBJ1-2; D might be TRBD1 (6 bases). The CDR3 contains 14 residues. CDR1 SGHNT and CDR2 YYREEE come from the germline V gene (reference sequence). CDR3 protein: CAGSFLTQGRGYTF. The CDR3 nucleotides are TGTGCCGGCAGCTTCCTGACACAGGGTCGAGGCTACACCTTC.

This clonotype was detected many times. Here the CDR3 DNA reads TGTGCCAGCAGCCCCCAGGGCAATGAGCAGTTCTTC. Translated, it gives CASSPQGNEQFF. V and J are TRBV7-2 and TRBJ2-1; D might be TRBD1 (5 bases). The germline V gene has CDR1 SGHTA and CDR2 FQGNSA. This CDR3 has 12 amino acids. The V end lost 5 bases, the J end lost 6 bases, and 8 bases lay between the germline ends.

This chain connects TRBV20-1 to TRBJ1-1; tentatively, D is TRBD1 (5 bases). The CDR3 runs 14 residues. V shed 0 bases and J shed 0 bases, with 8 bases lying between them. Germline-derived CDR1 and CDR2 are DFQATT and SNEGSKA (reference sequence). CDR3 loop: CSAREDTLNTEAFF. As DNA, the CDR3 is TGCAGTGCTAGAGAGGACACATTGAACACTGAAGCTTTCTTT.

With respect to this clonotype: Since a much larger clone is just one base distant, this may be a read error. The chain is built from TRBV12-3 or TRBV12-4 and TRBJ2-7, with D hard to call. The CDR3 sequence is 14 residues long. DNA for the CDR3: TGTGCCAGCAGTTTTGAACGGATATCCTACGAGCAGCACTTC. Amino acids: CASSFERISYEQHF.

Regarding this clonotype: One junction end does not reproduce the germline sequence, and a read error may be involved. Here the CDR3 reads CASSTRTGKGSYNEQFF. DNA for the CDR3: TGTGCCAGCAGTACCCGGACAGGGAAGGGCTCCTACAATGAGCAGTTCTTC. The gene calls are TRBV19 and TRBJ2-1, with TRBD1 matching 8 bases. The V gene's germline CDR1 is LNHDA and CDR2 SQIVND (reference sequence). This CDR3 comprises 17 residues.

The chain links TRBV3-1 to TRBJ1-1; D gene uncertain. The CDR3 length is 14 residues. CDR1 is LGHDT and CDR2 is YNNKEL in the germline V gene (reference sequence). V was clipped by 0 bases and J by 0 bases, with 5 bases between them. CDR3 sequence (DNA): TGTGCCAGCAGCCAAGATGGTATGAACACTGAAGCTTTCTTT. Translation gives CASSQDGMNTEAFF.

The chain uses TRBV5-6 and TRBJ1-1; TRBD1 is a possible D gene (6 bases). The CDR3 has 18 residues. The germline V gene has CDR1 SGHDT and CDR2 YYEEEE. V was clipped by 2 bases and J by 7 bases, with 27 bases between them. Written as DNA, the CDR3 is TGTGCCAGCAGCTTAGCGGGAGGCGGGAACAGGGTTGTTGGTGAAGCTTTCTTT. This encodes CASSLAGGGNRVVGEAFF.

This clonotype was observed once. The chain couples TRBV29-1 to TRBJ1-2; D gene uncertain. This CDR3 has 14 amino acids. Trimming stripped 8 bases from V and 3 bases from J, with 19 bases between. CDR1 and CDR2 (germline): SQVTM, ANQGSEA. The CDR3 reads CSTHRDGFYYGYTF. The CDR3, as DNA: TGCAGCACACACCGGGATGGCTTCTACTATGGCTACACCTTC.

This chain connects TRBV20-1 to TRBJ2-4, with 7 bases identical to TRBD1. The V gene end was trimmed by 5 bases and the J gene end by 8 bases; junction bases not matched to a gene: 9. The CDR3 length is 13 residues. Looked up from germline, CDR1 is DFQATT and CDR2 is SNEGSKA (reference sequence). The CDR3 loop reads CSAPSTGRDIQYF. The CDR3 DNA reads TGCAGTGCTCCCTCGACAGGGCGAGACATTCAGTACTTC.

V is TRBV24-1 and J is TRBJ1-2, with 10 nucleotides matching TRBD1. Germline CDR1 KGHDR, CDR2 SFDVKD. V trimming: 5 bases; J trimming: 5 bases; junction bases outside the gene matches: 1. The CDR3 length is 13 residues. The CDR3 region has the DNA TGTGCCACCAGTGGACAGGGGGCTTATGGCTACACCTTC. This codes for CATSGQGAYGYTF.

The CDR3 region is CASSEPGTEGTDTQYF. For the CDR3, the DNA is TGTGCCAGCAGTGAACCAGGGACAGAAGGCACAGATACGCAGTATTTT. The chain carries TRBV25-1 and TRBJ2-3, with 7 bases that match TRBD1. The germline V gene encodes CDR1 MGHDK and CDR2 SYGVNS. CDR3 size: 16 residues. V shed 2 bases, J shed 1 base, and the junction held 6 bases outside the gene matches.

As DNA, the CDR3 is TGCGCCAGCAGCTTGGCTCGCCAGGGGGCGAGCAATCAGCCCCAGCATTTT. Amino acids: CASSLARQGASNQPQHF. This chain connects TRBV5-1 to TRBJ1-5, with 8 nucleotides matching TRBD1. Germline CDR1 and CDR2: SGHRS and YFSETQ. The CDR3 is 17 amino acids. V gave up 0 bases and J gave up 1 base; unmatched junction bases: 6.

A word on this clonotype: The CDR3 ends on some other residue instead of the conserved phenylalanine or tryptophan, so this is likely a read error. V and J are TRBV10-3 and TRBJ2-5, with D uncertain. This CDR3 is built from 15 residues. Between the trimmed V and J ends, which lost 2 bases and 5 bases, there was a span of 15 bases. Germline-derived CDR1 and CDR2 are ENHRY and SYGVKD. This chain's CDR3 is CAISEGGGSFETQYY. In nucleotides, the CDR3 is TGTGCCATCAGTGAGGGCGGTGGGTCATTTGAGACCCAGTACTAC.

Worth noting for this clonotype: Likely a read error: the CDR3 ends without its conserved phenylalanine or tryptophan. The chain combines TRBV29-1 with TRBJ1-2; D not certain. The V end was cut by 6 bases, the J end by 2 bases, with 16 bases between. The CDR3 is 14 residues long. Germline CDR1 reads SQVTM; CDR2 reads ANQGSEA. The CDR3 region has the DNA TGCAGCGTATGGCTTCGAGAATTAAACTATGGCTACACCCTC. Protein sequence: CSVWLRELNYGYTL.

The chain links TRBV29-1 to TRBJ2-7; 7 nucleotides line up with TRBD1. This CDR3 is 11 amino acids long. Germline loops: CDR1 SQVTM, CDR2 ANQGSEA. V was pared by 5 bases and J by 4 bases, with 2 bases of the junction left unmatched. CDR3 nucleotides: TGCAGCGTTCACAGGGGATACGAGCAGTACTTC. This encodes CSVHRGYEQYF.

The chain carries TRBV19 and TRBJ2-7; the D is unclear. The CDR3 sequence is 13 residues long. The V end was cut by 5 bases, the J end by 3 bases, with 11 bases between. Germline-derived CDR1 and CDR2 are LNHDA and SQIVND (reference sequence). The chain's CDR3 is CASSWGSRYEQYF. The CDR3 coding sequence is TGTGCCAGTAGTTGGGGTAGTCGCTACGAGCAGTACTTC.

The V call is TRBV27, the J call TRBJ1-1, with D unclear. V lost 10 bases and J lost 2, with 8 bases in between. The length of the CDR3 is 11 residues. Germline V gene data show CDR1 as MNHEY and CDR2 as SMNVEV (reference sequence). DNA for the CDR3: TGTGCCATCAGAGGAAACACTGAAGCTTTCTTT. Its translation is CAIRGNTEAFF.

CDR3 protein: CSAREGTTKHF. The CDR3 DNA is TGCAGTGCTAGAGAGGGGACAACGAAGCATTTT. The rearrangement joins TRBV20-1 to TRBJ1-5, with a weak D call TRBD1 (6 bases). CDR1 DFQATT and CDR2 SNEGSKA come from the germline V gene (reference sequence). There are 11 residues in the CDR3. With 0 bases removed from V and 14 bases from J, the gap between germline ends came to 11 bases.

The chain recombines TRBV6-1 with TRBJ2-7; 7 nucleotides align to TRBD2. The CDR3 has 18 residues. The J segment lost 2 bases and the V segment lost 5 bases, leaving 18 bases of the junction unmatched. CDR1 MNHNS and CDR2 SASEGT come from the germline V gene. CDR3 bases: TGTGCCAGCAGTCCCCTGGGGATAGCGGGCTTAACCACCTACGAGCAGTACTTC. Translated: CASSPLGIAGLTTYEQYF.